The T cell receptor beta chain described here comes from a study of blood T cell repertoires in COVID-19. The protocol was immunoSEQ multiplex PCR, while the TCRdb copy is restricted to in-frame clones and leaves out a portion. This sample has around 35,000 clones, with roughly 80% found just once. The J segment lost 2 bases and the V segment lost 3 bases, leaving 9 bases of the junction unmatched. The CDR3 contains 17 residues. Germline CDR1 is MDHEN and CDR2 is SYDVKM. The source is a man between 65 and 80 years old with COVID-19, enrolled during active disease. The V and J genes are TRBV28 and TRBJ2-5, with 10 bases fitting TRBD2. The sequenced sample was peripheral blood. The CDR3 reads CASSLVPGTSEQETQYF. The CDR3 DNA follows: TGTGCCAGCAGTTTGGTTCCCGGGACTAGCGAGCAAGAGACCCAGTACTTC. Based on the CDR3 plus reference TRBV28 and TRBJ2-5, the full variable domain is DVKVTQSSRYLVKRTGEKVFLECVQDMDHENMFWYRQDPGLGLRLIYFSYDVKMKEKGDIPEGYSVSREKKERFSLILESASTNQTSMYLCASSLVPGTSEQETQYFGPGTRLLVL.